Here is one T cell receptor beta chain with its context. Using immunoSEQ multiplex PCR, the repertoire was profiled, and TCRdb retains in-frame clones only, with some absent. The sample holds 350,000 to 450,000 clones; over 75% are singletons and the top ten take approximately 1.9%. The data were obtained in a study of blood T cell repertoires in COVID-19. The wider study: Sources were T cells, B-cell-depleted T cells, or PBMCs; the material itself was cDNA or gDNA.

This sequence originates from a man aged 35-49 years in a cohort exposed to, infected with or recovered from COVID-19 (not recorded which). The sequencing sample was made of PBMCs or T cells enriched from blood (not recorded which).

CDR3 loop: CASSSGTSENTGELFF. CDR3 coding DNA: TGCGCCAGCAGTTCCGGGACTAGCGAAAACACCGGGGAGCTGTTTTTT. V and J are TRBV10-1 and TRBJ2-2; TRBD2 matches at 10 bases. V trimming: 5 bases; J trimming: 2 bases; junction bases outside the gene matches: 5. Per the germline V gene, CDR1 is WNHNN and CDR2 is SYGVQD (reference sequence). This CDR3 is 16 amino acids long.